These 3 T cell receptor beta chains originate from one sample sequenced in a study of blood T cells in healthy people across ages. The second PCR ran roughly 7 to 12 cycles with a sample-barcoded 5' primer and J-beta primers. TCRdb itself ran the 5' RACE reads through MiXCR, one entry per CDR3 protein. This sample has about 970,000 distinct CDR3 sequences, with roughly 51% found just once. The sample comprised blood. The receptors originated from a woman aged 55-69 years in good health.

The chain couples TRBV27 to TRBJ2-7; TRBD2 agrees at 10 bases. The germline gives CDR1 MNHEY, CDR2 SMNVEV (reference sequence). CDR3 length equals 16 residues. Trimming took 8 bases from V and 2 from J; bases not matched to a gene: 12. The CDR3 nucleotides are TGTGCCAGCGGATTTTTCACCGGGACTAGCGCCTACGAGCAGTACTTC. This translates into CASGFFTGTSAYEQYF.

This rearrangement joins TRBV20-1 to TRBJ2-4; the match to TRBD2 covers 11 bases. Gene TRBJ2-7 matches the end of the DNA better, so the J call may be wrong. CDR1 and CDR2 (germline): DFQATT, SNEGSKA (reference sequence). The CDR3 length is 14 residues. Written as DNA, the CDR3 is TGCAGTGCTAGAAAACTAGCGGGAGTCTACGAGCAGTACTTC. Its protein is CSARKLAGVYEQYF.

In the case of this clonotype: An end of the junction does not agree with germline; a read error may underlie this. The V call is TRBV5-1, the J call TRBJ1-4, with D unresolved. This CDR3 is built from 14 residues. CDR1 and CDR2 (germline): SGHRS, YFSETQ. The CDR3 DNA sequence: TGCGCCAGCAGCCTTTCCACCAATAATGAAAAGCTGTTTTTT. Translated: CASSLSTNNEKLFF.